The present entry profiles one T cell receptor (beta chain) with its context. Its antigen remains undetermined. Per-base quality was not reported, and no clone a single base away is much larger than it. At diagnosis, peripheral blood, uninvolved tumor-adjacent lung and tumor were collected and stored as a combination of fresh-frozen and FFPE material. For TCR repertoire profiling, the blood samples were analyzed as peripheral blood mononuclear cells. This record comes from a study of T cells in localized non-small cell lung cancer (dated by TCRdb to about 2020). In terms of the full investigation: T cell repertoires of 200 to 300 early-stage NSCLC patients were analyzed, with tumors being compared against uninvolved tumor-adjacent lungs. The cohort consisted of approximately 240 treatment-naive NSCLC patients whose localized lung tumors had been resected. A mean age of 66.3 years was recorded for the NSCLC patients, of whom 120 to 150 were male and over 100 were female. What the work shows at the level of the full study, not this receptor alone: Because multi-region tumor sequencing was not performed, intratumor heterogeneity could not be ruled out. Because the study design was exploratory, TCR variables were selected using unadjusted p-values without false-discovery rate correction. A median of approximately 62 of the top 100 tumor clones turned up in the paired uninvolved adjacent lung, and fewer than 35 of those clones also ranked among the top 100 of that same adjacent lung. Longer overall survival was associated with higher T cell density in blood, whereas shorter survival was associated with higher clonality in adjacent lung. Uninvolved tumor-adjacent lung showed the highest T cell clonality, higher than tumor, which suggests more focused antigenic responses in the uninvolved tumor-adjacent lung.

TCR beta CDR3 regions were sequenced from DNA using the immunoSEQ Assay. The original methods were these. To compute T cell density, TCR beta template counts were normalized to usable DNA, which was estimated by amplifying housekeeping genes. The preseqR package was used to estimate richness by extrapolating to 400,000 templates for PBMC samples and to 120,000 templates for tissue samples. Clonality was defined by subtracting Pielou's evenness from one. Tissue-enriched TCRs were identified through differential abundance testing performed on productive amino-acid clonotypes, with a minimum total count of 5 and an alpha of 0.1. The Jaccard Index and the Morisita Overlap Index were used to measure how much the repertoires overlapped between compartments. GLIPH clustered TCR beta CDR3s with public tetramer-defined viral CDR3s; viral motifs required at least three viral sequences plus V-gene enrichment. TCRdb holds this immuneACCESS table with in-frame rearrangements only. Some clones are missing; in checked studies, unresolved V genes explain under half, and the rest has no known cause. The V and J calls and clone size come from that table; D and trimming were worked out from the DNA. The sample table contains 20,000 to 25,000 clones; only one count was recorded for 75% to 90% of them. The ten largest clones represent roughly 6% of the sample.

This TCR derives from a male donor at least 60 years old with stage II squamous cell lung carcinoma. The sequenced sample was peripheral blood, obtained before any cancer treatment.

The CDR3 has the sequence CASSPQATGGTDTQYF. The sequenced DNA is TGTGCCAGCAGCCCCCAAGCGACAGGGGGGACAGATACGCAGTATTTT. Here the chain combines TRBV9 and TRBJ2-3; 9 bases in between match TRBD1. CDR1 and CDR2 were assigned from the germline V gene as SGDLS and YYNGEE. The CDR3 goes from the cysteine to the phenylalanine over 16 residues. The sequence is cut down to CDR3 DNA, 48 bases in frame from base 1. Compared with germline, V lacks 4 bases and J lacks 3 bases; bases without a gene match: 9. With all but the CDR3 taken from the reference TRBV9 and TRBJ2-3 genes, the full variable domain is: DSGVTQTPKHLITATGQRVTLRCSPRSGDLSVYWYQQSLDQGLQFLIQYYNGEERAKGNILERFSAQQFPDLHSELNLSSLELGDSALYFCASSPQATGGTDTQYFGPGTRLTVL.